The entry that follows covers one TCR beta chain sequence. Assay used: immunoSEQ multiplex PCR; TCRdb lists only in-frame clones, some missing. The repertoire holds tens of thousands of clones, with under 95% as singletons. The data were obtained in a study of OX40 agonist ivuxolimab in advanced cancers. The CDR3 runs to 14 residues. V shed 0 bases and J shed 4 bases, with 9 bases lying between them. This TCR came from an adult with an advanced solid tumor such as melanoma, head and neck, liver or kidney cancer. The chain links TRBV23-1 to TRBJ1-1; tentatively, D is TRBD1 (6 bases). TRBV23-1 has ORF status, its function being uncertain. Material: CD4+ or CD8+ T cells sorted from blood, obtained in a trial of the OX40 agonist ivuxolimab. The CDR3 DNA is TGCGCCAGCAGTCAATCTGGGGGGGCCACTGAAGCTTTCTTT. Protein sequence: CASSQSGGATEAFF.